This T cell receptor (beta chain) was sequenced in a study of radiation and T cells in renal cell carcinoma. Whole-study context: Nephrectomy followed 15 Gy stereotactic body radiation by 4 weeks.

As regards this clone: Its antigen is still unknown.

Germline V gene data show CDR1 as MNHNY and CDR2 as SVGAGI (reference sequence). With 6 bases clipped from V and 6 bases from J, the junction kept 12 bases outside the gene matches. The CDR3 loop spans 16 amino acids. TCRdb's table, derived via immunoSEQ multiplex PCR, lists solely in-frame clones and lacks some. The repertoire holds about 140,000 clones, with 83% as singletons. The study, taken as a whole, reports: In blood, top tumor clones expanded by 2 weeks, shrinking by 4.

The sample's time point: baseline pretreatment blood. Treatment here: 15 Gy SBRT to primary tumor, nephrectomy 4 weeks later. The sequencing here drew on blood, taken from a patient whose treatment included radiotherapy and nephrectomy. The chain uses TRBV6-6 and TRBJ2-1; the match to TRBD2 covers 9 bases. The receptor was isolated from a woman between 50 and 59 years old with renal cell carcinoma. Here the CDR3 reads CASRDSGAGGGNEQFF. The CDR3 DNA sequence: TGTGCCAGCAGAGACTCGGGAGCGGGGGGCGGCAATGAGCAGTTCTTC.